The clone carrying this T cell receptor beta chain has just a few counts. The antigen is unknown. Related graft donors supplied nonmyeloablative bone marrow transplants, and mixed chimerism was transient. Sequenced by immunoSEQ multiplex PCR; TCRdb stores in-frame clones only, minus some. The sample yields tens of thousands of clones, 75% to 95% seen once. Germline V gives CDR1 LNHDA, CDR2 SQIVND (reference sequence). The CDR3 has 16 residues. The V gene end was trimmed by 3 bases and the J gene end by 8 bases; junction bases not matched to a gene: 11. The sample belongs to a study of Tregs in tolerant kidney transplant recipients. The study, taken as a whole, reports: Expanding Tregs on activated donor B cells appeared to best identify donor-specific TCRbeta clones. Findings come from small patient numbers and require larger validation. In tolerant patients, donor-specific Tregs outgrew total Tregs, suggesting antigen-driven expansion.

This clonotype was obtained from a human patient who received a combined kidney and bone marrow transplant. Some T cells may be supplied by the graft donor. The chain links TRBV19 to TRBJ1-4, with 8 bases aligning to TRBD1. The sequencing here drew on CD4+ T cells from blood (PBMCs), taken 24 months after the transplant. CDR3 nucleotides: TGTGCCAGTAGTATCGCAGGGGGCGCAATTAAGGAAAAACTGTTTTTT. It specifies CASSIAGGAIKEKLFF.